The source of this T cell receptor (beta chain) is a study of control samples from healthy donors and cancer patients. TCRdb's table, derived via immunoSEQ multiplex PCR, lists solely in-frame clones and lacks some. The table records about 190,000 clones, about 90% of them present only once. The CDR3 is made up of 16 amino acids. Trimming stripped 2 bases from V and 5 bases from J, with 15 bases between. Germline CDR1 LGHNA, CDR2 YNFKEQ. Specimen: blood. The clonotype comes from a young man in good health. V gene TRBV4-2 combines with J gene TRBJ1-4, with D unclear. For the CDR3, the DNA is TGTGCCAGCAGCCAAACTTACGGGCCGAGGAATGAAAAACTGTTTTTT. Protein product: CASSQTYGPRNEKLFF.